This T cell receptor (beta chain) was recovered during a study of blood T cell repertoires in COVID-19. The protocol was immunoSEQ multiplex PCR, while the TCRdb copy is restricted to in-frame clones and leaves out a portion. The table includes just under 250,000 clones, approximately 90% detected once. Germline CDR1 is SGHNT and CDR2 is YYREEE (reference sequence). CDR3 length: 18 residues. Trimming shortened V by 1 base and J by 1 base, and 15 bases separated the two germline ends. The chain links TRBV5-4 to TRBJ2-6, with D possibly being TRBD2 (5 bases). The receptor's source is a woman aged 25 to 39 who had recovered from COVID-19. Sample: PBMCs or T cells enriched from blood (not recorded which). CDR3: CASSLTGLGSSGANVLTF. The CDR3 nucleotides read TGTGCCAGCAGCTTGACGGGATTAGGGAGTTCTGGGGCCAACGTCCTGACTTTC.